This TCR beta chain was captured by sequencing in a study of early T cells in non-severe SARS-CoV-2 infection. Findings and limits, study-wide: VDJdb-based matching was biased toward anti-spike CD8 responses and missed private and CD4 specificities.

This clonotype occurred a few times. Its target is unknown. MiXCR, applied by TCRdb to the 5' RACE reads, yields one record per CDR3 protein. In the table there are about 31,000 distinct CDR3 sequences, 5% to 7% of which are singletons. Trimming took 5 bases from V and 1 from J; bases not matched to a gene: 8. Looked up from germline, CDR1 is MNHEY and CDR2 is SVGAGI. CDR3 length: 18 amino acids. Sequenced sample: whole blood. This receptor was obtained from an adult who was a healthcare worker with PCR-confirmed SARS-CoV-2 infection or an uninfected control (not recorded which). The chain recombines TRBV6-5 with TRBJ2-1; 13 bases are shared with TRBD2. The CDR3 region is CASSPSEGLAGSYNEQFF. CDR3 nucleotide sequence: TGTGCCAGCAGTCCCTCCGAGGGACTAGCGGGGTCCTACAATGAGCAGTTCTTC.